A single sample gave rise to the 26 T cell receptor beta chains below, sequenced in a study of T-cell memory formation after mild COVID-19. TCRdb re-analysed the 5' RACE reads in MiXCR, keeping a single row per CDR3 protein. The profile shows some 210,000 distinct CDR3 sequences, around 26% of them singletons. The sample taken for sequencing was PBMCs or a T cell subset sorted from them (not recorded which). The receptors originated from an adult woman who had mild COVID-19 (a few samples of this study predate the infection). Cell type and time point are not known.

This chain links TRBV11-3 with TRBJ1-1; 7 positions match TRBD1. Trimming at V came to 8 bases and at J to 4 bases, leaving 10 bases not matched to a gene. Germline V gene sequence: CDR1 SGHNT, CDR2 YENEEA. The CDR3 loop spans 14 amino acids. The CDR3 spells CASVLSGGGTEAFF. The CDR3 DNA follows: TGTGCCAGCGTGTTATCAGGGGGAGGCACTGAAGCTTTCTTT.

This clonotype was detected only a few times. Here the CDR3 reads CSVEKGTALFF. The CDR3 region has the DNA TGCAGCGTTGAGAAGGGTACGGCACTGTTTTTT. V and J are TRBV29-1 and TRBJ1-4, with D unclear. V was pared by 3 bases and J by 13 bases, with 12 bases between. The CDR3 spans 11 residues. CDR1 and CDR2 (germline): SQVTM, ANQGSEA.

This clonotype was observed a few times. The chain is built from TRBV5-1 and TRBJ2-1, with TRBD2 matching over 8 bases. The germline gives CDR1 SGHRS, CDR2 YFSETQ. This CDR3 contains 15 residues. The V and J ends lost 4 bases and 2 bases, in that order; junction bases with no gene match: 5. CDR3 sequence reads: CASSNSGATYNEQFF. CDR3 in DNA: TGCGCCAGCAGCAATAGCGGGGCCACCTACAATGAGCAGTTCTTC.

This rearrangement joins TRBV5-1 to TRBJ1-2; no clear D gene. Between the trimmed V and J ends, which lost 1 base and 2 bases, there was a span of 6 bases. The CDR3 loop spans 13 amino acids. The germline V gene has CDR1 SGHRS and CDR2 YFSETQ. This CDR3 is CASSLTQNYGYTF. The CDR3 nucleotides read TGCGCCAGCAGCTTGACACAGAACTATGGCTACACCTTC.

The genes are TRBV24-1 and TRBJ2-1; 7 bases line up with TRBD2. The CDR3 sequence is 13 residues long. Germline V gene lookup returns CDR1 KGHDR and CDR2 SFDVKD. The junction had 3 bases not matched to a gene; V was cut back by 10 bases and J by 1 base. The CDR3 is CATSSGSYNEQFF. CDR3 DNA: TGTGCCACTTCTAGCGGATCCTACAATGAGCAGTTCTTC.

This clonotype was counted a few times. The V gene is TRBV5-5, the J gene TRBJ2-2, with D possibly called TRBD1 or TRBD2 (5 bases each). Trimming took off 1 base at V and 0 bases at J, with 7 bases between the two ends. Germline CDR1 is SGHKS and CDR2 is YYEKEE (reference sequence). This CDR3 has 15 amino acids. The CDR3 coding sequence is TGTGCCAGCAGCTTGTGGGGGTCGAACACCGGGGAGCTGTTTTTT. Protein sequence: CASSLWGSNTGELFF. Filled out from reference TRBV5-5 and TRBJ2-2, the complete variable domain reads DAGVTQSPTHLIKTRGQQVTLRCSPISGHKSVSWYQQVLGQGPQFIFQYYEKEERGRGNFPDRFSARQFPNYSSELNVNALLLGDSALYLCASSLWGSNTGELFFGEGSRLTVL.

CDR3 sequence: CSASTHGGNTEAFF. The DNA of the CDR3 is TGCAGCGCCTCGACCCACGGGGGGAACACTGAAGCTTTCTTT. V usage is TRBV29-1 and J usage is TRBJ1-1; TRBD1 might be the D (5 bases). The CDR3 is 14 amino acids. V was clipped by 7 bases and J by 1 base, with 16 bases between them. Germline CDR1 reads SQVTM; CDR2 reads ANQGSEA.

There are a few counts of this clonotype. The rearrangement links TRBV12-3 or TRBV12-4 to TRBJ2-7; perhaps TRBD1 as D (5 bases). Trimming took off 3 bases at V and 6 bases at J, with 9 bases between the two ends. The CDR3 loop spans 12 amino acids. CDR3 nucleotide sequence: TGTGCCAGCAGTTTTTGGACACTCGAGCAGTACTTC. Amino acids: CASSFWTLEQYF.

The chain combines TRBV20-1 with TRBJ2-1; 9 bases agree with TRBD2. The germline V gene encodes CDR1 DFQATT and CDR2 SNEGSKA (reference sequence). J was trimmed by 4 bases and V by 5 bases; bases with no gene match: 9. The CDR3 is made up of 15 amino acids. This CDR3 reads CSAQGLAGQYNEQFF. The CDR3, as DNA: TGCAGTGCTCAGGGACTAGCCGGGCAATACAATGAGCAGTTCTTC.

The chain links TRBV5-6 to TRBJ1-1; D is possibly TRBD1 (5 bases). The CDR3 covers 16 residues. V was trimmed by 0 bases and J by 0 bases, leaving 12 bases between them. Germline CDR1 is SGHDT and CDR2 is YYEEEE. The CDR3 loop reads CASSLDWGRVNTEAFF. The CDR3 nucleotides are TGTGCCAGCAGCTTGGACTGGGGCAGGGTGAACACTGAAGCTTTCTTT. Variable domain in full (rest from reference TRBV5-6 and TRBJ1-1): DAGVTQSPTHLIKTRGQQVTLRCSPKSGHDTVSWYQQALGQGPQFIFQYYEEEERQRGNFPDRFSGHQFPNYSSELNVNALLLGDSALYLCASSLDWGRVNTEAFFGQGTRLTVV.

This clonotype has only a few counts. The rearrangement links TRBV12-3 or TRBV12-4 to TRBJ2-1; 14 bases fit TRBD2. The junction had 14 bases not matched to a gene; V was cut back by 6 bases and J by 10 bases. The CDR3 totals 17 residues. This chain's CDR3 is CASSAPAGLAGEGEQFF. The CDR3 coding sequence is TGTGCCAGCAGCGCCCCCGCGGGACTAGCGGGAGAGGGGGAGCAGTTCTTC.

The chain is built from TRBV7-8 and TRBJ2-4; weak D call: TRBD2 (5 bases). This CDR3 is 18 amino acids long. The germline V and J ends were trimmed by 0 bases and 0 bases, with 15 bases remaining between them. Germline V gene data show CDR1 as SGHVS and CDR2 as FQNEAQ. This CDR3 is CASSLASRAVLAKNIQYF. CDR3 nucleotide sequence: TGTGCCAGCAGCTTAGCGAGCCGAGCGGTCTTAGCCAAAAACATTCAGTACTTC.

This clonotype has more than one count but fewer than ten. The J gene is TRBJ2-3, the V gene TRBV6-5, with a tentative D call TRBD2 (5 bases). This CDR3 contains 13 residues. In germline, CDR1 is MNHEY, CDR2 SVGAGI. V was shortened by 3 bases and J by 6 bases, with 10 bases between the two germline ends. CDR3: CASSYQEEDTQYF. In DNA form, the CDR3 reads TGTGCCAGCAGTTATCAGGAGGAGGATACGCAGTATTTT.

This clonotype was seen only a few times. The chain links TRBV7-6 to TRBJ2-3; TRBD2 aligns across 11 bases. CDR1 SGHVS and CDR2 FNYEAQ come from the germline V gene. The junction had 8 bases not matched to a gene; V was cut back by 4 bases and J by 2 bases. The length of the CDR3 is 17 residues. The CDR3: CASSYDPTSGTTDTQYF. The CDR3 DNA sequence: TGTGCCAGCAGCTATGACCCGACTAGCGGGACCACAGATACGCAGTATTTT.

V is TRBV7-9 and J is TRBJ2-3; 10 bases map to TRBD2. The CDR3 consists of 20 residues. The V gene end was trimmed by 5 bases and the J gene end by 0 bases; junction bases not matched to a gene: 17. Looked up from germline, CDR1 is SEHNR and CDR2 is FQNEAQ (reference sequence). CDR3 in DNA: TGTGCCAGCAGCCACACCAAGTTGCTAGCGGGGGAAGCTAGCACAGATACGCAGTATTTT. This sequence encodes CASSHTKLLAGEASTDTQYF.

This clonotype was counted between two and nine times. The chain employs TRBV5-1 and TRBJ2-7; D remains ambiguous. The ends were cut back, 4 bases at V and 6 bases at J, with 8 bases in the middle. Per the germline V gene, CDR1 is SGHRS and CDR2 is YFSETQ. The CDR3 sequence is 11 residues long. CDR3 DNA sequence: TGCGCCAGCAGCCCGCCGTCCGAGCAGTACTTC. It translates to CASSPPSEQYF.

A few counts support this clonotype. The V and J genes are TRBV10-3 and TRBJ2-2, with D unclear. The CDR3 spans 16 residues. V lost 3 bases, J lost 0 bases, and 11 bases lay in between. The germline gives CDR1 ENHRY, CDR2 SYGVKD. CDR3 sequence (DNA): TGTGCCATCAGTGACGGGTCGTTCGCGAACACCGGGGAGCTGTTTTTT. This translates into CAISDGSFANTGELFF.

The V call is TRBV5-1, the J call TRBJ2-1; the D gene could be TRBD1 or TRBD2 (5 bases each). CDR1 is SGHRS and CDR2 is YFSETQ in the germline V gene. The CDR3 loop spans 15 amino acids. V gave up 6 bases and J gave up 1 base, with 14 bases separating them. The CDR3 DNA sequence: TGCGCCAGCACCTCGGGGTCAGGGTCCTACAATGAGCAGTTCTTC. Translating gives CASTSGSGSYNEQFF.

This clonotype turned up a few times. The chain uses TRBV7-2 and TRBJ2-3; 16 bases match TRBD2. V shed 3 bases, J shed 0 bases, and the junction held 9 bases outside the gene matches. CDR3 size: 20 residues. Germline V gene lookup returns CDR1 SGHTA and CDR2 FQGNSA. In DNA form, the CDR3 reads TGTGCCAGCAGCTTCGGGACTAGCGGGAGGGCCGGGATGAGCACAGATACGCAGTATTTT. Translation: CASSFGTSGRAGMSTDTQYF.

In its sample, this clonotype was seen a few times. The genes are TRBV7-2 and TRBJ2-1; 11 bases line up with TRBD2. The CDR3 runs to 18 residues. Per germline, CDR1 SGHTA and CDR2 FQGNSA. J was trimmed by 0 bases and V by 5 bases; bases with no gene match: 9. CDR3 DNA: TGTGCCAGCAGCAACCATCCCCTAGCGGGAGGCTCCTACAATGAGCAGTTCTTC. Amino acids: CASSNHPLAGGSYNEQFF.

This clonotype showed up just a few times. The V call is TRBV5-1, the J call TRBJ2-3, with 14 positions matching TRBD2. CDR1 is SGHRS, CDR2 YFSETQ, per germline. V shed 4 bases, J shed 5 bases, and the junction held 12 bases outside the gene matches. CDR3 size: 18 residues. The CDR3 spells CASSKGLAGGLLRDTQYF. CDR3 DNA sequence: TGCGCCAGCAGCAAAGGACTAGCGGGGGGACTACTCAGAGATACGCAGTATTTT.

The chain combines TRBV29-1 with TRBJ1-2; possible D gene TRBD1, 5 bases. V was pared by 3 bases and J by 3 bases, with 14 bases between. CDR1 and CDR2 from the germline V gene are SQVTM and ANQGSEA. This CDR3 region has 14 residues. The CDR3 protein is CSVEGKGKHYGYTF. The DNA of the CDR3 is TGCAGCGTTGAGGGAAAGGGGAAGCACTATGGCTACACCTTC.

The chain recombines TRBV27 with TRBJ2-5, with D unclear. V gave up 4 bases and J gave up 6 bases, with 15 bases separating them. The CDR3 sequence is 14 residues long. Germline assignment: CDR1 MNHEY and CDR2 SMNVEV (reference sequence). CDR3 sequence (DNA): TGTGCCAGCAGTTCCACCAACGCCGGCCAGACCCAGTACTTC. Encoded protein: CASSSTNAGQTQYF.

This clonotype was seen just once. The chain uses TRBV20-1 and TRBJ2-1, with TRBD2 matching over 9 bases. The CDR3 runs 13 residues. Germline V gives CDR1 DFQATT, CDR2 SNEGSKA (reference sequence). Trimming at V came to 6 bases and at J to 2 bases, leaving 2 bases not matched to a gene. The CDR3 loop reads CSATSGPYNEQFF. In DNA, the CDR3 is TGCAGTGCAACTAGCGGGCCCTACAATGAGCAGTTCTTC.

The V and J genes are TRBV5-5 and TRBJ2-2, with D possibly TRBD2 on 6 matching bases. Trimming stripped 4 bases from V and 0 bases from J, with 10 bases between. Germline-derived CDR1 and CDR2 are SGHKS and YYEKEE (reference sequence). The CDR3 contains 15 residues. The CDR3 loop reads CASSAGSPNTGELFF. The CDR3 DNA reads TGTGCCAGCAGCGCGGGGTCCCCGAACACCGGGGAGCTGTTTTTT. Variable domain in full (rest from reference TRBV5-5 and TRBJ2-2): DAGVTQSPTHLIKTRGQQVTLRCSPISGHKSVSWYQQVLGQGPQFIFQYYEKEERGRGNFPDRFSARQFPNYSSELNVNALLLGDSALYLCASSAGSPNTGELFFGEGSRLTVL.

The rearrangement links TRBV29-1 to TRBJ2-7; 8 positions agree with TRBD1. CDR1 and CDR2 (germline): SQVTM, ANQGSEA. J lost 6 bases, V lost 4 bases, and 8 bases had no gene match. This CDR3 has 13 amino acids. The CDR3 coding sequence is TGCAGCGTTGTTGAGGACAGGGTCGTCGAGCAGTACTTC. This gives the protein CSVVEDRVVEQYF.